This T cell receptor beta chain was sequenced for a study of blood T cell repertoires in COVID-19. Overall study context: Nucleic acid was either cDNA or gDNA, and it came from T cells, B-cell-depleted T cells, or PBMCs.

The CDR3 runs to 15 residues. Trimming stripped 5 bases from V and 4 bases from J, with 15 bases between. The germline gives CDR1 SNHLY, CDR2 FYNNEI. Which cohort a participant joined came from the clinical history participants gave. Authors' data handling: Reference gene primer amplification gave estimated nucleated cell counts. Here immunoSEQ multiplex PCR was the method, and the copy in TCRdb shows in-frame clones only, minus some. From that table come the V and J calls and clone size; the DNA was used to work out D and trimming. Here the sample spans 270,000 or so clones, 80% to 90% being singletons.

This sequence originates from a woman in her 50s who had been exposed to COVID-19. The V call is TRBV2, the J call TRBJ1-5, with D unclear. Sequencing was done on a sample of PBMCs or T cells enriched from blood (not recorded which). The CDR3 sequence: CASSFRAADNQPQHF. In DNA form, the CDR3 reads TGTGCCAGCAGTTTTAGGGCAGCGGATAATCAGCCCCAGCATTTT.